These 21 T cell receptor beta chains originate from one sample sequenced in a study of blood T cells in healthy people across ages. Using a J-beta primer mix together with a sample-barcoded 5' primer, a second PCR was run for roughly 6 to 12 cycles. MiXCR, run by TCRdb on the 5' RACE reads, gives a single entry per CDR3 protein. The sample yields roughly 2 million distinct CDR3 sequences, around 50% seen once. Sequenced: blood. Source of these receptors: a woman aged 40 to 55 in good health.

The chain carries TRBV20-1 and TRBJ2-3, with D perhaps TRBD2 (7 bases). CDR3 length: 17 residues. V lost 3 bases and J 3 bases, leaving 22 bases between the germline ends. Germline loops: CDR1 DFQATT, CDR2 SNEGSKA (reference sequence). CDR3 in DNA: TGCAGTGCTAGTGGTGGGGGGGCTAGTTTGGTAACAGATACGCAGTATTTT. Its translation: CSASGGGASLVTDTQYF.

The chain links TRBV4-1 to TRBJ2-3; 10 bases fit TRBD2. Germline V gene sequence: CDR1 MGHRA, CDR2 YSYEKL. The length of the CDR3 is 16 residues. V lost 3 bases, J lost 2 bases, and 5 bases stayed unmatched. The CDR3 DNA reads TGCGCCAGCAGCCACCTCGGACTAGCGGACACAGATACGCAGTATTTT. It codes for CASSHLGLADTDTQYF.

The chain recombines TRBV7-7 with TRBJ2-1; D remains ambiguous. CDR3 length: 13 amino acids. Germline CDR1 is SSHAT and CDR2 is FNYEAQ (reference sequence). CDR3 region: CAVGPSSYNEQFF. In nucleotides, the CDR3 is TGTGCTGTGGGTCCGAGCTCCTACAATGAGCAGTTCTTC. Based on the CDR3 plus reference TRBV7-7 and TRBJ2-1, the full variable domain is GAGVSQSPRYKVTKRGQDVTLRCDPISSHATLYWYQQALGQGPEFLTYFNYEAQPDKSGLPSDRFSAERPEGSISTLTIQRTEQRDSAMYRCAVGPSSYNEQFFGPGTRLTVL.

V gene TRBV15 combines with J gene TRBJ1-1, with D possibly TRBD1 on 5 matching bases. CDR1 is LNHNV and CDR2 is YYDKDF in the germline V gene (reference sequence). Trimming removed 0 bases at V and 0 bases at J, with 8 bases between. This CDR3 region has 15 residues. The CDR3 is CATSREPRVNTEAFF. CDR3 nucleotides: TGTGCCACCAGCAGAGAGCCCAGGGTGAACACTGAAGCTTTCTTT.

This rearrangement joins TRBV7-2 to TRBJ1-2; 10 bases are a match to TRBD1. The germline V gene encodes CDR1 SGHTA and CDR2 FQGNSA. Trimming removed 1 base from V and 13 bases from J; junction bases left unmatched: 6. The CDR3 is 13 amino acids. CDR3 loop: CASSLGRQGAITF. CDR3 nucleotides: TGTGCCAGCAGCTTAGGCAGACAGGGGGCGATCACCTTC.

The chain links TRBV7-2 to TRBJ2-5, with 9 bases fitting TRBD1. Germline CDR1 reads SGHTA; CDR2 reads FQGNSA. The CDR3 contains 15 residues. With 3 bases clipped from V and 2 bases from J, the junction kept 4 bases outside the gene matches. The CDR3 coding sequence is TGTGCCAGCAGCTTTACGACAGGGGGTCAAGAGACCCAGTACTTC. It encodes CASSFTTGGQETQYF. The full variable domain, with the rest looked up from reference TRBV7-2 and TRBJ2-5, is GAGVSQSPSNKVTEKGKDVELRCDPISGHTALYWYRQSLGQGLEFLIYFQGNSAPDKSGLPSDRFSAERTGGSVSTLTIQRTQQEDSAVYLCASSFTTGGQETQYFGPGTRLLVL.

This chain joins TRBV6-2 or TRBV6-3 and TRBJ1-2; 8 bases match TRBD1. The germline V gene encodes CDR1 MNHEY and CDR2 SVGEGT. The CDR3 length is 19 residues. Unmatched junction bases numbered 16, after V lost 4 bases and J lost 0 bases. DNA for the CDR3: TGTGCCAGCAGTTTCGCCAGGGGGACAGGATTGGTTACTAACTATGGCTACACCTTC. This sequence encodes CASSFARGTGLVTNYGYTF.

This rearrangement joins TRBV28 to TRBJ1-2; TRBD1 aligns across 10 bases. The CDR3 has 14 residues. Trimming took 1 base from V and 6 from J; bases not matched to a gene: 2. The V gene's germline CDR1 is MDHEN and CDR2 SYDVKM. The DNA for the CDR3 is TGTGCCAGCAGTTTATTCGGGACAGGGGATGGCTACACCTTC. Its translation is CASSLFGTGDGYTF.

The chain has TRBV28 and TRBJ2-7; 10 bases align to TRBD2. V shed 3 bases and J 3 bases; nucleotides not matched to a gene: 14. The CDR3 is 18 residues long. The germline CDR1 and CDR2 sequences are MDHEN and SYDVKM. The CDR3 loop reads CASSFKAGGPLLDYEQYF. DNA of the CDR3: TGTGCCAGCAGTTTTAAAGCGGGGGGGCCTTTGTTAGACTACGAGCAGTACTTC. Supplemented by reference TRBV28 and TRBJ2-7, the full variable domain reads DVKVTQSSRYLVKRTGEKVFLECVQDMDHENMFWYRQDPGLGLRLIYFSYDVKMKEKGDIPEGYSVSREKKERFSLILESASTNQTSMYLCASSFKAGGPLLDYEQYFGPGTRLTVT.

The chain joins TRBV12-3 or TRBV12-4 to TRBJ2-5; 9 bases line up with TRBD2. The CDR3 runs to 18 residues. The trim removed 7 bases at V and 0 bases at J, leaving 15 bases unmatched. The CDR3 coding sequence is TGTGCCAGCACCGGAACACCATTAGCGGGGGAGTACCAAGAGACCCAGTACTTC. Amino acid sequence: CASTGTPLAGEYQETQYF.

V and J are TRBV20-1 and TRBJ2-1; 9 bases are a match to TRBD1. With V trimmed by 4 bases and J by 4 bases, 11 bases remained unmatched. CDR3 length: 16 residues. Germline assignment: CDR1 DFQATT and CDR2 SNEGSKA (reference sequence). Written as DNA, the CDR3 is TGCAGTGCTAAGAAAGCCGGGACAGGGATATACAATGAGCAGTTCTTC. It codes for CSAKKAGTGIYNEQFF.

The V call is TRBV3-1, the J call TRBJ2-1, with TRBD2 matching over 8 bases. Germline V gene sequence: CDR1 LGHDT, CDR2 YNNKEL (reference sequence). The CDR3 runs to 19 residues. V was pared by 1 base and J by 0 bases, with 11 bases of the junction left unmatched. The CDR3 protein is CASSQGAWGGGSSYNEQFF. In nucleotides, the CDR3 is TGTGCCAGCAGCCAAGGAGCTTGGGGCGGGGGGTCCTCCTACAATGAGCAGTTCTTC.

The CDR3 loop reads CASSPSWGGGTDTQYF. Here the CDR3 DNA reads TGTGCCAGCAGCCCGTCTTGGGGAGGGGGCACAGATACGCAGTATTTT. The chain carries TRBV9 and TRBJ2-3, with 7 bases fitting TRBD2. Germline V CDR1 and CDR2: SGDLS, YYNGEE. With V trimmed by 4 bases and J by 1 base, 9 bases remained unmatched. This CDR3 is built from 16 residues.

This clonotype was counted a single time. This sequence joins TRBV4-3 and TRBJ1-4; TRBD1 matches at 8 bases. Germline V gives CDR1 LGHNA, CDR2 YSLEER. J lost 7 bases, V lost 2 bases, and 12 bases had no gene match. The CDR3 contains 17 residues. The CDR3 spells CASSQIPRGRKSEKLFF. CDR3 bases: TGCGCCAGCAGCCAAATTCCCAGGGGGCGCAAGAGTGAAAAACTGTTTTTT.

The rearrangement joins TRBV7-2 to TRBJ1-2; no definite D call. The CDR3 totals 14 residues. The germline V gene has CDR1 SGHTA and CDR2 FQGNSA. V lost 5 bases to trimming and J lost 8 bases, with 18 bases between them. CDR3: CASSPQGLQRGYTF. Here the CDR3 DNA reads TGTGCCAGCAGCCCCCAAGGTCTCCAGCGGGGCTACACCTTC.

J is TRBJ2-3 and V is TRBV4-3; 10 nucleotides agree with TRBD2. The length of the CDR3 is 16 residues. CDR1 and CDR2 from the germline V gene are LGHNA and YSLEER. The V and J ends lost 1 base and 4 bases, in that order; junction bases with no gene match: 5. CDR3 loop: CASSQGTSGKADTQYF. CDR3 bases: TGCGCCAGCAGCCAAGGAACTAGCGGGAAAGCAGATACGCAGTATTTT.

The sample holds a few counts of this clonotype. The chain combines TRBV13 with TRBJ2-5; TRBD2 agrees at 10 bases. Germline V gives CDR1 PRHDT, CDR2 FYEKMQ (reference sequence). This CDR3 has 15 amino acids. Trimming at V came to 5 bases and at J to 5 bases, leaving 8 bases not matched to a gene. The CDR3 sequence: CASSTGLAVSETQYF. As DNA, the CDR3 is TGTGCCAGCAGCACCGGACTAGCGGTGTCGGAGACCCAGTACTTC.

This clonotype was seen a few times. The CDR3 region has the DNA TGCAGTGCCAAAAAGCGGGGCACAGATACGCAGTATTTT. Translating it yields CSAKKRGTDTQYF. The V gene is TRBV20-1, the J gene TRBJ2-3; weak D call: TRBD2 (6 bases). CDR3 length: 13 residues. The V end was cut by 6 bases, the J end by 1 base, with 11 bases between. CDR1 is DFQATT, CDR2 SNEGSKA, per germline (reference sequence).

The CDR3 sequence: CASSYRDRDTDTQYF. Written as DNA, the CDR3 is TGTGCCAGCAGTTACCGGGACAGAGACACAGATACGCAGTATTTT. V usage is TRBV6-2 or TRBV6-3 and J usage is TRBJ2-3; the match to TRBD1 covers 7 bases. CDR3 length: 15 amino acids. The V gene's germline CDR1 is MNHEY and CDR2 SVGEGT. The V and J ends lost 2 bases and 2 bases, in that order; junction bases with no gene match: 4.

The J gene is TRBJ1-1, the V gene TRBV29-1; a weak D match, TRBD1 (5 bases). The CDR3 extends over 14 amino acids. The V end was cut by 1 base, the J end by 1 base, with 10 bases between. Germline lookup yields CDR1 SQVTM and CDR2 ANQGSEA. The CDR3 nucleotides are TGCAGCGTTGAAGTAGGGGTAAAGAACACTGAAGCTTTCTTT. It translates to CSVEVGVKNTEAFF.

V gene TRBV20-1 combines with J gene TRBJ2-7; tentative D call: TRBD2 (7 bases). Looked up from germline, CDR1 is DFQATT and CDR2 is SNEGSKA (reference sequence). V was shortened by 3 bases and J by 4 bases, with 31 bases between the two germline ends. The CDR3 runs to 19 residues. CDR3 residues: CSASGAVLDSPGLVYEQYF. CDR3 sequence (DNA): TGCAGTGCTAGCGGGGCCGTCCTGGACAGCCCCGGACTAGTTTACGAGCAGTACTTC.